The entry below describes one T cell receptor (beta chain). Its target is not known. The sample belongs to a study of shared clonotypes between healthy human individuals. Study as a whole: With ages of 18 to 49, the donors were a couple of women and a few men. Notes on the study in general: It was the few donors that limited the genetic and exposure-history diversity represented. Naive subsets typically showed greater estimated richness than memory subsets.

Generated by immunoSEQ multiplex PCR, the TCRdb table keeps only in-frame clones and is missing some. The data contain around 1.9 million clones, about 92% of them singletons. It was CD45RO-negative cells, positively selected for CCR7, that made up naive CD8 cells, with terminally differentiated effector memory CD45RA+ cells excluded. Trimming took off 10 bases at V and 10 bases at J, with 15 bases between the two ends. The CDR3 extends over 11 amino acids. Looked up from germline, CDR1 is LNHDA and CDR2 is SQIVND (reference sequence). What was sequenced was naive CD8+ T cells from PBMCs. The TCR was taken from a man in his late teens or twenties in good health. Some clones in this sample may be carry-over from other donors' samples. The chain uses TRBV19 and TRBJ2-3; a weak D match, TRBD1 (7 bases). CDR3 sequence: CATSTGEAQYF. The CDR3 DNA reads as TGTGCCACCAGTACAGGGGAGGCGCAGTATTTT.